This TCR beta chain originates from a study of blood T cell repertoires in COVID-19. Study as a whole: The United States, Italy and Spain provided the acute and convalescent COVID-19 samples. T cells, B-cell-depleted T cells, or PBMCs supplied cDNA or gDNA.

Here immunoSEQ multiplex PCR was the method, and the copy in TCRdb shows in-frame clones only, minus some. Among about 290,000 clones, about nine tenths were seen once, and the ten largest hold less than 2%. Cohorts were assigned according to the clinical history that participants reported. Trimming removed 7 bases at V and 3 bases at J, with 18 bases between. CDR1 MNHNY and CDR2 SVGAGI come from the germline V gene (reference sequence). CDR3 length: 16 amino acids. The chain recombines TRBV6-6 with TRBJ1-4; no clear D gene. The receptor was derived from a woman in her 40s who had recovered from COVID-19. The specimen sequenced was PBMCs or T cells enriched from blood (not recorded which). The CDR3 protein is CASTRGLGLANEKLFF. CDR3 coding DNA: TGTGCCAGCACCCGTGGTCTTGGGCTTGCTAATGAAAAACTGTTTTTT.